The T cell receptor beta chain described here comes from a study of blood T cell repertoires in COVID-19. Study as a whole: Donors in the United States, Italy and Spain gave samples during acute or convalescent COVID-19.

Germline V gene data show CDR1 as SGHRS and CDR2 as YFSETQ. The V gene lost 4 bases and the J gene lost 10 bases, with 18 bases spanning the gap. CDR3 length equals 15 residues. This clone was seen only once. Followed over time, Seattle patients had been enrolled while infection was active. Clones were sequenced by immunoSEQ multiplex PCR, and TCRdb holds only the in-frame ones, with some missing. The table has 350,000 or so clones, 88% seen once. Sample: peripheral blood. This receptor was identified in a woman in her twenties or thirties with COVID-19, enrolled during active disease. The chain combines TRBV5-1 with TRBJ1-6; D is perhaps TRBD1 (5 bases). The CDR3 sequence is CASSPGALEGSPLHF. The CDR3 nucleotides read TGCGCCAGCAGCCCCGGGGCTCTGGAGGGCTCACCCCTCCACTTT.